Each of the 8 T cell receptor beta chains below was sequenced from the same sample in a study of PD-1 blockade in classical Hodgkin lymphoma. TCRdb keeps only in-frame clones here, not all; method: immunoSEQ multiplex PCR. Here the sample spans roughly 49,000 clones, almost 90% being singletons. Time point meaning: cycle 4 day 1 (C4D1), after less than 7 weeks of nivolumab. Exposure to brentuximab vedotin varied, and each patient had relapsed following autologous stem cell transplantation. Sequencing was performed on peripheral blood mononuclear cells (PBMCs), taken before the fourth cycle of nivolumab. The receptor source for this set is a human donor with classical Hodgkin lymphoma.

The chain is built from TRBV9 and TRBJ2-7; D remains unclear. V shed 0 bases and J shed 3 bases, with 13 bases lying between them. Germline loops: CDR1 SGDLS, CDR2 YYNGEE. CDR3 length: 15 amino acids. The CDR3 here is CASSVDVTPIYEQYF. DNA for the CDR3: TGTGCCAGCAGCGTAGATGTGACTCCTATCTACGAGCAGTACTTC.

The gene calls are TRBV6-5 and TRBJ2-7, with D perhaps matching TRBD1 (5 bases). This CDR3 is 13 amino acids long. The germline CDR1 and CDR2 sequences are MNHEY and SVGAGI. V was cut by 2 bases and J by 3 bases, with 8 bases left in between. CDR3 loop: CASSYRDSYEQYF. The CDR3, as DNA: TGTGCCAGCAGTTACCGAGACAGCTACGAGCAGTACTTC.

The rearrangement uses TRBV6-6 and TRBJ1-2; the D gene is possibly TRBD1 (6 bases). The CDR3 extends over 16 amino acids. The germline gives CDR1 MNHNY, CDR2 SVGAGI (reference sequence). V lost 5 bases, J lost 1 base, and 17 bases lay in between. The CDR3 is CASSNNRVLINYGYTF. For the CDR3, the DNA is TGTGCCAGCAGTAACAACAGGGTTCTGATTAACTATGGCTACACCTTC.

The rearrangement uses TRBV7-2 and TRBJ2-7; 10 nucleotides match TRBD2. Germline trimming cut 5 bases from V and 2 bases from J; bases unmatched to any gene: 6. The CDR3 covers 15 residues. Germline V gives CDR1 SGHTA, CDR2 FQGNSA. The CDR3 protein is CASSPQRGGPYEQYF. CDR3 sequence (DNA): TGTGCCAGCAGCCCCCAGCGGGGGGGCCCCTACGAGCAGTACTTC.

The chain couples TRBV19 to TRBJ2-3; 7 bases are a match to TRBD1. V was clipped by 3 bases and J by 2 bases; unmatched bases: 11. The germline V gene encodes CDR1 LNHDA and CDR2 SQIVND (reference sequence). The CDR3 contains 17 residues. The CDR3 spells CASSIDGTASVTDTQYF. The DNA of the CDR3 is TGTGCCAGTAGTATCGACGGGACAGCCTCAGTCACAGATACGCAGTATTTT.

The chain carries TRBV19 and TRBJ2-7, with TRBD1 as a possible D gene (6 bases). V lost 5 bases to trimming and J lost 4 bases, with 30 bases between them. There are 19 residues in the CDR3. CDR1 and CDR2 (germline): LNHDA, SQIVND (reference sequence). This chain's CDR3 is CASSPRQLVGGARRYEQYF. The DNA of the CDR3 is TGTGCCAGTAGTCCTCGCCAACTAGTAGGGGGTGCCCGTAGATACGAGCAGTACTTC.

The chain carries TRBV7-6 and TRBJ2-7; perhaps TRBD2 as D (7 bases). Germline-derived CDR1 and CDR2 are SGHVS and FNYEAQ. This CDR3 is built from 18 residues. The V gene lost 1 base and the J gene lost 3 bases, with 22 bases spanning the gap. The CDR3: CASSLEGGDPASNYEQYF. The CDR3 nucleotides are TGTGCCAGCAGCTTAGAGGGGGGGGATCCCGCTAGCAACTACGAGCAGTACTTC.

The rearrangement joins TRBV19 to TRBJ2-1, with 9 positions matching TRBD2. Germline V lookup: CDR1 LNHDA, CDR2 SQIVND (reference sequence). There are 15 residues in the CDR3. V lost 3 bases and J lost 6; bases outside the gene matches: 6. CDR3 region: CASSIIAGVFNEQFF. As DNA, the CDR3 is TGTGCCAGTAGTATTATAGCGGGAGTCTTCAATGAGCAGTTCTTC. Full variable domain (remainder filled in from reference TRBV19 and TRBJ2-1): DGGITQSPKYLFRKEGQNVTLSCEQNLNHDAMYWYRQDPGQGLRLIYYSQIVNDFQKGDIAEGYSVSREKKESFPLTVTSAQKNPTAFYLCASSIIAGVFNEQFFGPGTRLTVL.